A single sample gave rise to the 17 T cell receptor beta chains below, sequenced in a study of T cells after yellow fever vaccination. TCRdb analysed the 5' RACE reads with MiXCR anew, one entry per CDR3 protein. The sample contains more than 300,000 distinct CDR3 sequences, about 6.9% of which appear only once. The material sequenced was PBMCs, taken roughly 47 days after the first yellow fever vaccination. Receptors were obtained from a man aged 18-30 years who received the YFV17D yellow fever vaccine.

This clonotype was counted many times. The chain joins TRBV6-2 or TRBV6-3 to TRBJ1-2, with D hard to call. V dropped 6 bases and J dropped 5 bases, with 7 bases sitting between them. The CDR3 contains 11 residues. Germline CDR1 and CDR2: MNHEY and SVGEGT. The CDR3 here is CASSSAYGYTF. The CDR3 bases are TGTGCCAGCAGCTCGGCATATGGCTACACCTTC.

This clonotype was recorded a few times. A junction boundary mismatches the germline segment, possibly from a read error. The chain employs TRBV7-7 and TRBJ2-5; D is ambiguous. CDR1 is SSHAT, CDR2 FNYEAQ, per germline (reference sequence). The CDR3 consists of 13 residues. CDR3 DNA: TGTGCTAGCAGCTTAGACGGGTCGAGGACCCAGTACTTC. This codes for CASSLDGSRTQYF.

The J gene is TRBJ2-1, the V gene TRBV3-1; D call uncertain. This CDR3 region has 15 residues. V lost 10 bases, J lost 3 bases, and 19 bases lay in between. CDR1 LGHDT and CDR2 YNNKEL come from the germline V gene (reference sequence). CDR3 DNA: TGTGCCACCTGCCAAGATTCCCCAGTCTACAATGAGCAGTTCTTC. This sequence encodes CATCQDSPVYNEQFF.

This clonotype showed up just a few times. The chain combines TRBV20-1 with TRBJ2-7, with 7 positions matching TRBD1. Germline lookup yields CDR1 DFQATT and CDR2 SNEGSKA (reference sequence). With 5 bases clipped from V and 4 bases from J, the junction kept 8 bases outside the gene matches. CDR3 length: 13 amino acids. The DNA for the CDR3 is TGCAGTGCTCCGCCCGGGACAGAATACGAGCAGTACTTC. Encoded protein: CSAPPGTEYEQYF.

This chain connects TRBV12-3 or TRBV12-4 to TRBJ2-7; the D is unclear. V dropped 2 bases and J dropped 8 bases, with 19 bases sitting between them. CDR3 length: 15 residues. CDR3 nucleotide sequence: TGTGCCAGCAGTTTAAGCGCCGGGTTGTCGGCGAAGCAGTACTTC. Protein sequence: CASSLSAGLSAKQYF.

The chain combines TRBV5-1 with TRBJ2-2; the D is unclear. CDR1 is SGHRS, CDR2 YFSETQ, per germline. This CDR3 is 13 amino acids long. Trimming cost V 0 bases and J 6 bases, with 6 bases left between them. CDR3 protein: CASSLEGPGELFF. In DNA form, the CDR3 reads TGCGCCAGCAGCTTGGAGGGTCCCGGGGAGCTGTTTTTT.

This clonotype came up a few times. This rearrangement joins TRBV6-5 to TRBJ2-1, with D tentatively TRBD2 (5 bases). V gave up 6 bases and J gave up 6 bases, with 9 bases separating them. This CDR3 comprises 12 residues. Looked up from germline, CDR1 is MNHEY and CDR2 is SVGAGI. The CDR3 here is CASSGTSNEQFF. Here the CDR3 DNA reads TGTGCCAGCAGCGGTACTAGCAATGAGCAGTTCTTC.

The table lists this clonotype with many counts. This chain joins TRBV7-8 and TRBJ2-5, with D possibly being TRBD1 (6 bases). Looked up from germline, CDR1 is SGHVS and CDR2 is FQNEAQ. V was cut by 2 bases and J by 1 base, with 8 bases left in between. The CDR3 is 14 amino acids. The CDR3 nucleotides are TGTGCCAGCAGCTTATTGGACAGCCAAGAGACCCAGTACTTC. Translation gives CASSLLDSQETQYF.

This clonotype appeared many times. The J gene is TRBJ2-4, the V gene TRBV7-9; 12 nucleotides line up with TRBD1. The CDR3 has 14 residues. CDR1 and CDR2 from the germline V gene are SEHNR and FQNEAQ (reference sequence). The junction had 5 bases not matched to a gene; V was cut back by 5 bases and J by 9 bases. The CDR3 reads CASSGGTGGPIQYF. In nucleotides, the CDR3 is TGTGCCAGCAGCGGGGGGACAGGGGGCCCCATTCAGTACTTC. Full variable domain (remainder filled in from reference TRBV7-9 and TRBJ2-4): DTGVSQNPRHKITKRGQNVTFRCDPISEHNRLYWYRQTLGQGPEFLTYFQNEAQLEKSRLLSDRFSAERPKGSFSTLEIQRTEQGDSAMYLCASSGGTGGPIQYFGAGTRLSVL.

This clonotype was observed a handful of times. The chain carries TRBV28 and TRBJ2-7, with D perhaps matching TRBD2 (5 bases). CDR3 length: 15 amino acids. Trimming shortened V by 10 bases and J by 6 bases, and 25 bases separated the two germline ends. Germline loops: CDR1 MDHEN, CDR2 SYDVKM. CDR3 sequence (DNA): TGTGCCACCATATCGACATCGGGATTTATCGGCGAGCAGTACGTC. Residues: CATISTSGFIGEQYV.

In its sample, this clonotype was seen a few times. The V call is TRBV20-1, the J call TRBJ2-3; 9 bases align to TRBD1. Germline V gene data show CDR1 as DFQATT and CDR2 as SNEGSKA (reference sequence). This CDR3 is built from 13 residues. Losses at the gene ends were 6 bases for V and 6 bases for J; bases not matched to a gene: 7. Here the CDR3 DNA reads TGCAGTGCCAAGGGGACAGGGCGGGATACGCAGTATTTT. It codes for CSAKGTGRDTQYF.

This clonotype was seen more than once but under ten times. The V and J genes are TRBV19 and TRBJ2-1; 7 bases fit TRBD1. Germline-derived CDR1 and CDR2 are LNHDA and SQIVND (reference sequence). The V gene end was trimmed by 9 bases and the J gene end by 12 bases; junction bases not matched to a gene: 11. CDR3 size: 12 residues. In nucleotides, the CDR3 is TGTGCCAGACCTACAGGGGTAGATGGGCAGTTCTTC. It encodes CARPTGVDGQFF.

This chain joins TRBV28 and TRBJ2-7; TRBD2 aligns across 7 bases. V trimming: 7 bases; J trimming: 1 base; junction bases outside the gene matches: 4. Per the germline V gene, CDR1 is MDHEN and CDR2 is SYDVKM. The CDR3 is 13 amino acids. The CDR3: CASTPGRSYEQYV. In DNA form, the CDR3 reads TGTGCCAGCACCCCCGGGAGGTCCTACGAGCAGTACGTC.

V and J are TRBV29-1 and TRBJ2-2; 10 nucleotides align to TRBD1. The V gene's germline CDR1 is SQVTM and CDR2 ANQGSEA. The CDR3 contains 13 residues. The junction had 4 bases not matched to a gene; V was cut back by 8 bases and J by 4 bases. Written as DNA, the CDR3 is TGCAGCACTGGACAGGGGGGCACCGGGGAGCTGTTTTTT. Protein product: CSTGQGGTGELFF.

CDR3 DNA sequence: TGTGCCAGCAGTTCCGGGACAGCTGCCTACGAGCAGTACGTC. Amino acid sequence: CASSSGTAAYEQYV. The J gene is TRBJ2-7, the V gene TRBV28, with 7 bases that match TRBD1. Germline CDR1 MDHEN, CDR2 SYDVKM. V was clipped by 4 bases and J by 2 bases; unmatched bases: 5. This CDR3 has 14 residues.

This clonotype occurred a few times. The chain recombines TRBV5-1 with TRBJ2-6, with D unresolved. The V gene lost 3 bases and the J gene lost 1 base, with 11 bases spanning the gap. Germline values: CDR1 SGHRS, CDR2 YFSETQ. The CDR3 is 16 amino acids. This chain's CDR3 is CASSSVEVSGANVLTF. For the CDR3, the DNA is TGCGCCAGCAGCTCGGTCGAGGTTTCTGGGGCCAACGTCCTGACTTTC.

This clonotype was picked up many times. The gene calls are TRBV7-2 and TRBJ1-5; D gene ambiguous. There are 16 residues in the CDR3. V lost 1 base, J lost 0 bases, and 10 bases lay in between. The germline gives CDR1 SGHTA, CDR2 FQGNSA. CDR3 coding DNA: TGTGCCAGCAGCTTAGGGGATGCTTATAGCAATCAGCCCCAGCATTTT. Translating it yields CASSLGDAYSNQPQHF.